This TCR beta chain was recovered during a study of T cell responses to AZD1222 COVID-19 vaccine (dated by TCRdb to the early 2020s). Turning to the overall study: AZD1222 recipients whose second dose came at about 4 weeks and those whose second dose came at about 12 weeks were combined into one group, since spike-specific TCR depth and breadth did not differ between the two schedules. TCR sequencing was performed for roughly 240 trial participants, of whom around 210 were given two doses of AZD1222 and roughly 25 were given two doses of MenACWY control vaccine. Trial participants were enrolled into age subgroups of 18-55, 56-69 and 70-plus years, which contained 148, 28 and 57 TCR-sequenced participants, respectively.

This clone was seen a few times. Its antigen target is currently unknown. Base qualities are missing; no much larger clone stands one base away. The sample's time point, from its label and the paper: baseline before first vaccination. Vaccinee samples were obtained from the UK trials COV001 and COV002, which included a single-blind randomized controlled phase 2/3 trial of AZD1222 (ChAdOx1 nCoV-19) in healthy adults. For TCRbeta chain sequencing, PBMC samples from trial participants were taken at day 0 and at day 28 after the second dose. The CDR3 regions of human TCRbeta chains were analyzed by immunosequencing. The paper's processing steps were these. Repertoire TCRs were checked for matches against a reference library of SARS-CoV-2-specific TCRs that had been generated using the MIRA antigen-specificity platform. Breadth meant the fraction of unique TCRs that were SARS-CoV-2-associated, whereas depth meant the fraction of total T cells that were SARS-CoV-2-associated. Each spike-specific TCR was assigned to its reactive spike region and to a CD4 or CD8 class using the MIRA data. Log10-transformed breadth and depth values were compared by one-way ANOVA with Sidak's multiple comparisons tests. The table was pulled from immuneACCESS by TCRdb, which kept in-frame rearrangements only. Such tables lose some clones; where checked, under half of the loss comes from unresolved V genes, and the rest has no known cause. The V and J calls and clone size were taken over from that table, and D and trimming were inferred from the DNA. This sample gives about 160,000 clones in total; about nine tenths of them show up just once. The ten largest clones take up around 5.5% of the sample.

The germline ends are 6 bases apart after V is trimmed by 7 bases and J by 3 bases. From the cysteine through the phenylalanine, the CDR3 covers 11 amino acids. Only CDR3 DNA remains: 33 bases, in frame from the first base. Overall study results and their limits: In the small 56-69-year group, the increase in depth fell short of significance, most likely because of low power. A significant rise in spike-specific TCR breadth and depth was observed after two AZD1222 doses relative to day 0 and relative to MenACWY recipients. Participants were mostly white British and included more females than males, and it was suggested by the authors that clonal diversity may have been underestimated. Conclusions about previously exposed vaccinees were limited because only six AZD1222 recipients were SARS-CoV-2 seropositive at baseline. Reportedly, close to half of the unique spike-specific TCRs recognized epitopes lying outside the regions that are mutated in the B.1.351 and B.1.1.7 variants. Because no day 14 peak-response samples were available, repertoires were characterized only after the peak T cell response. The whole spike protein was spanned by vaccine-associated CD4 TCRs, and dominant responses were seen in regions 160-218 and 743-854.

This receptor was identified in an adult in good health. The sequencing here drew on peripheral blood, taken on day 0 of AZD1222 vaccination. Here the chain combines TRBV12-3 or TRBV12-4 and TRBJ1-2, with the D gene not clear enough to name. The sequenced DNA is TGTGCCAGCAATCGTGACTATGGCTACACCTTC. This codes for CASNRDYGYTF.